The TCR beta chain under discussion was sequenced for a study of blood T cell repertoires in COVID-19. Overall study: PBMCs, B-cell-depleted T cells, or T cells provided the cDNA or gDNA that made up the material.

CDR3 length: 17 residues. With V trimmed by 4 bases and J by 0 bases, 5 bases remained unmatched. Per the germline V gene, CDR1 is SGDLS and CDR2 is YYNGEE. The method was immunoSEQ multiplex PCR; TCRdb's version includes in-frame clones alone and lacks a portion of them. The sample consists of 90,000 to 120,000 clones, more than 70% of them appearing once. Sequenced sample: peripheral blood. This sequence joins TRBV9 and TRBJ2-3; 13 bases match TRBD2. The TCR sequence derives from a human donor in a cohort sampled during active COVID-19. In DNA, the CDR3 is TGTGCCAGCAGCCGGGGACTAGCGGGACGGAGCACAGATACGCAGTATTTT. Translated, it gives CASSRGLAGRSTDTQYF.